These T cell receptor beta chains were read from a single sample in a study of metastatic and nonmetastatic thyroid tumors. TCRdb re-called the PCR reads with MiXCR. The sample records around 15,000 clones, around 24% being singletons. Sequencing input: tumor tissue. The source is a male donor with papillary thyroid cancer or a benign thyroid nodule (not recorded which). Some clones in this sample may be carry-over from other donors' samples. The CDR3 runs from the conserved cysteine through the conserved F or W. D genes are given only for firm matches. Clone size is shown for a subset of rows, as once, few, many or a class of expanded clone.

>TRBD2|TRBV20-1|TRBJ2-5|medium-sized
TGCAGAGCCGGGGGGGCTGCTTTAGAGACCCAGTACTTC
CRAGGAALETQYF
>-|TRBV7-2|TRBJ2-7|few
TGTGCCAGCAGCTTAGTTGGCTACGAGCAGTACTTC
CASSLVGYEQYF
>TRBD2|TRBV6-5|TRBJ2-1|-
TGTGCCAGCAGGGTCGGGACTAGCGGGGGGATATACAATGAGCAGTTCTTC
CASRVGTSGGIYNEQFF
>-|TRBV6-1|TRBJ2-1|-
TGTGCCAGCAGCGAAGGGACTTTACGCAAGCAGTTCTTC
CASSEGTLRKQFF
>TRBD1|TRBV19|TRBJ2-7|few
TGTGCCAGTAGTATCGGGACAGGGTCACCCTACGAGCAGTACTTC
CASSIGTGSPYEQYF
>TRBD1|TRBV7-8|TRBJ1-2|-
TGTGCCAGCAGCTCCCGACAGGGGGGCTATGGCTACACCTTC
CASSSRQGGYGYTF
>-|TRBV4-1|TRBJ2-5|-
TGCGCCAGCAGCCAAGGAACTAGCCAAGAGACCCAGTACTTC
CASSQGTSQETQYF
>-|TRBV20-1|TRBJ1-2|-
TGCAGTGCTTATGATGGGAACTATGGCTACACCTTC
CSAYDGNYGYTF
>-|TRBV20-1|TRBJ2-7|large
TGCAGTGCTCCAGTCCAGGGGGGAGCGTCCTACGAGCAGTACTTC
CSAPVQGGASYEQYF
>TRBD1|TRBV5-4|TRBJ2-7|many
TGTGCCAGCAGCTTTAATACAGGGGATTTATCCGAGCAGTACTTC
CASSFNTGDLSEQYF
>-|TRBV20-1|TRBJ1-1|-
TGCAGTGCAGATAGGGGTGACACTGAAGCTTTCTTT
CSADRGDTEAFF
>TRBD1|TRBV27|TRBJ1-4|few
TGTGCCAGCATTTCAGGCAGCGGGACAGGAAAACTGTTTTTT
CASISGSGTGKLFF
>TRBD2|TRBV30|TRBJ2-5|many
TGTGCCTGGAGTCGGAATACCGGGGGGAAAGAGACCCAGTACTTC
CAWSRNTGGKETQYF
>-|TRBV5-1|TRBJ1-3|many
TGCGCCAGCAGCTTGGAAGCTGGAAACACCATATATTTT
CASSLEAGNTIYF
>-|TRBV4-1|TRBJ1-1|many
TGCGCCAGCAGCTCCCGGGGGGGCACTGAAGCTTTCTTT
CASSSRGGTEAFF
>-|TRBV10-3|TRBJ1-1|few
TGTGCCATCAGTACCGTGGGGACTGAAGCTTTCTTT
CAISTVGTEAFF
>-|TRBV6-1|TRBJ2-5|-
TGTGCCAGCAGGACCCCTGAAGAGACCCAGCACTTC
CASRTPEETQHF
>-|TRBV4-1|TRBJ1-5|many
TGCGCCAGCAGCCAAGCCGAGCCTCAAGTGATACCCCAGCATTTT
CASSQAEPQVIPQHF
>-|TRBV5-1|TRBJ1-2|-
TGCGCCAGCAAAGAGTCGGGGCATGGGAGTGACTACACCTTC
CASKESGHGSDYTF
>TRBD2|TRBV7-8|TRBJ2-5|many
TGTGCCAGCAGCTTAGAGTCGGGGGAGGGGGAGACCCAGTACTTC
CASSLESGEGETQYF
>TRBD1|TRBV28|TRBJ1-2|medium-sized
TGTGCCAGCAGACAACAGGGGGCCGACTATGGCTACACCTTC
CASRQQGADYGYTF
>-|TRBV20-1|TRBJ1-2|many
TGCAGTGCTAGAGATAGTTGGGCCCGCAACTATGGCTACACCTTC
CSARDSWARNYGYTF
>-|TRBV11-3|TRBJ2-1|medium-sized
TGTGCCAGCAGCTTATCAGAGGGTTTTGAGCAGTTCTTC
CASSLSEGFEQFF
>-|TRBV3-1|TRBJ2-3|many
TGTGCCAGCAGCCAAGGCGCTAGCTCCCCAGATACGCAGTATTTT
CASSQGASSPDTQYF
>TRBD2|TRBV6-1|TRBJ2-3|medium-sized
TGTGCCACGTCTCCTAAGCGGGGGGGCACAGATACGCAGTATTTT
CATSPKRGGTDTQYF
>-|TRBV9|TRBJ2-3|many
TGTGCCAGCAGCGTAGAGCGGGCGAGCACAGATACGCAGTATTTT
CASSVERASTDTQYF
>-|TRBV20-1|TRBJ1-5|few
TGCAGTGCTCGAAGTCAAAATCAGCCCCAGCATTTT
CSARSQNQPQHF
>-|TRBV27|TRBJ2-2|medium-sized
TGTGCCAGCAGTTTTACGTGGCGCGGGGAGCTGTTTTTT
CASSFTWRGELFF
>TRBD1|TRBV7-9|TRBJ1-2|-
TGTGCCAGCAGCCCCGGACAGGGGTACTATGGCTACACCTTC
CASSPGQGYYGYTF
>TRBD2|TRBV20-1|TRBJ2-7|medium-sized
TGCAGTGCAAACCGCCGGGGGGGCCTGGCCTACGAGCAGTACTTC
CSANRRGGLAYEQYF
>TRBD1|TRBV20-1|TRBJ1-2|-
TGCAGTGCTAGGGGACAGGGGGACTATGGCTACACCTTC
CSARGQGDYGYTF
>-|TRBV4-2|TRBJ2-7|-
TGTGCCAGCAGCCAAGCCCGACAGGCTACCTACGAGCAGTACTTC
CASSQARQATYEQYF
>-|TRBV28|TRBJ2-6|many
TGTGCCAGCAGTTCAAGGGGGAGGCCTGGGGCCAACGTCCTGACTTTC
CASSSRGRPGANVLTF
>TRBD1|TRBV5-1|TRBJ2-5|many
TGCGCCAGCAGCTTGAGGGACAGGGGAGAGACCCAGTACTTC
CASSLRDRGETQYF
>TRBD2|TRBV10-2|TRBJ2-3|-
TGCGCCAGAGGGGCTAGCGGGATCACAGATACGCAGTATTTT
CARGASGITDTQYF
>TRBD2|TRBV6-1|TRBJ2-5|medium-sized
TGTGCCAGCGCACGGTCCCTAGCGGAGCCCCAAGAGACCCAGTACTTC
CASARSLAEPQETQYF
>-|TRBV6-1|TRBJ2-3|few
TGTGCCATCTCTCCCATGCCCGATACGCAGTATTTT
CAISPMPDTQYF
>-|TRBV7-2|TRBJ2-7|-
TGTGCCAGCAGCTCCGGTAGTCCGGCCTTCGACGAGCAGTACTTC
CASSSGSPAFDEQYF
>-|TRBV28|TRBJ2-7|few
TGTGCCAGCAGCCCCAGGGGATACTACGAGCAGTACTTC
CASSPRGYYEQYF
>TRBD1|TRBV4-1|TRBJ1-5|many
TGCGCCAGCAGAGACAGGGTTTTCGATCAGCCCCAGCATTTT
CASRDRVFDQPQHF
>-|TRBV10-1|TRBJ2-7|medium-sized
TGCGCCAGCAGTGGGGGATCTCGGGGAGCAGGGCAGTACTTC
CASSGGSRGAGQYF
>-|TRBV4-2|TRBJ2-5|medium-sized
TGTGCCAGCAGTCGGGGGGCCGATTCACAAGAGACCCAGTACTTC
CASSRGADSQETQYF
>-|TRBV5-4|TRBJ2-1|many
TGTGCCAGCAGCTACGGGGGCAATGAGCAGTTCTTC
CASSYGGNEQFF
>-|TRBV6-4|TRBJ2-3|medium-sized
TGTGCCAGCAGTGAAAAGGGCACAGATACGCAGTATTTT
CASSEKGTDTQYF
>TRBD2|TRBV7-9|TRBJ2-5|-
TGTGCCAGCAGCTCGACAAGCGGGGGGGCTGGCGAGACCCAGTACTTC
CASSSTSGGAGETQYF
>TRBD2|TRBV6-1|TRBJ2-2|-
TGTACCAGCATACTGAGCGGGGGCACCGGGGAGCTGTTTTTT
CTSILSGGTGELFF
>-|TRBV19|TRBJ2-1|-
TGTGCCAGTAGTATGGGTCGACATGGAGAGCAGTTCTTC
CASSMGRHGEQFF
>-|TRBV6-2/TRBV6-3|TRBJ2-7|-
TGTGCCATCACGCAAGAGGGCGAGGCCTACGAGCAGTACTTC
CAITQEGEAYEQYF
>-|TRBV6-1|TRBJ1-1|many
TGTGCCAGCAGGCATAACGTCCCCGGGTATTCGAACGAAGCTTTCTTT
CASRHNVPGYSNEAFF
>TRBD2|TRBV3-1|TRBJ2-7|-
TGTGCCAGCAGCCAAGGCCAACTACTAGCGACCCGCTCCTACGAGCAGTACTTC
CASSQGQLLATRSYEQYF